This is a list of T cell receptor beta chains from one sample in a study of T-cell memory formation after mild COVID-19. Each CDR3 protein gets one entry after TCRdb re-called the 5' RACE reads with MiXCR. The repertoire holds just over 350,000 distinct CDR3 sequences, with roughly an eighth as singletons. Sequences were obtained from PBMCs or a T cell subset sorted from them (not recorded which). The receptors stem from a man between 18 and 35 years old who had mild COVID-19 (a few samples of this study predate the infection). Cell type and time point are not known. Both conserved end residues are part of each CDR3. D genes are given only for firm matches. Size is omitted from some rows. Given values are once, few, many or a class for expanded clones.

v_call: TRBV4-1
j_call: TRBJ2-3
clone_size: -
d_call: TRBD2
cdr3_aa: CASSPGTSRYF
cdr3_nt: TGCGCCAGCAGCCCTGGGACTAGTCGGTATTTT

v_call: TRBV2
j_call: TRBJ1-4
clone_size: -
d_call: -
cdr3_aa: CASSDIGQGGEKLFF
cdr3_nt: TGTGCCAGCAGTGATATTGGCCAGGGTGGTGAAAAACTGTTTTTT

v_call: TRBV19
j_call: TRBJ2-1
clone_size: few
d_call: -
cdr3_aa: CASSIHRASYNEQFF
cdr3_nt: TGTGCCAGTAGTATCCACAGGGCCTCCTACAATGAGCAGTTCTTC

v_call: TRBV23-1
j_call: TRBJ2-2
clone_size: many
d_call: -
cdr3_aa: CASSQGQYTGELFF
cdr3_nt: TGCGCCAGCAGTCAAGGGCAGTACACCGGGGAGCTGTTTTTT

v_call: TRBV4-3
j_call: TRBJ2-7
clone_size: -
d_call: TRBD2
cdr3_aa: CASSQGEGGYEQYF
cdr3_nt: TGCGCCAGCAGCCAAGGGGAGGGAGGCTACGAGCAGTACTTC

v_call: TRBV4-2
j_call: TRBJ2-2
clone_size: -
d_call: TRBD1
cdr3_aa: CASSQVKGANTGELFF
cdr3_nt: TGTGCCAGCAGCCAAGTTAAGGGGGCTAACACCGGGGAGCTGTTTTTT

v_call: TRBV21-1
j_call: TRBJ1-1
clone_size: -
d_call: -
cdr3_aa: CASSKEGQVHGTEAFF
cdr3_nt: TGTGCCAGCAGCAAAGAGGGGCAGGTACACGGCACTGAAGCTTTCTTT

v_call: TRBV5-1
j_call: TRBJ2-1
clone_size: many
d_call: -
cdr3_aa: CASGRGAGEQFF
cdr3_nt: TGCGCCAGCGGAAGGGGGGCGGGTGAGCAGTTCTTC

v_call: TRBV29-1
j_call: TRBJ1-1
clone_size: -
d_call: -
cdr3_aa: CSVPGRGTEYLGGTEAFF
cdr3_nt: TGCAGCGTCCCCGGACGGGGGACCGAATATTTGGGAGGAACTGAAGCTTTCTTT

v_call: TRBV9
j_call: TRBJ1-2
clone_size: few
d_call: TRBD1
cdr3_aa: CASSVGTGFYGYTF
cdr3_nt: TGTGCCAGCAGCGTGGGGACAGGCTTCTATGGCTACACCTTC

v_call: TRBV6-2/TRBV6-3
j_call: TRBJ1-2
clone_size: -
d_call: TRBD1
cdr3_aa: CASSRHRTGDYGYTF
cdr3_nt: TGTGCCAGCAGTCGCCACCGTACAGGGGACTATGGCTACACCTTC

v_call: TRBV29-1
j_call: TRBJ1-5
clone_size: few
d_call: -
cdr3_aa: CSAAQGGNQPQHF
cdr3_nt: TGCAGCGCCGCACAGGGCGGCAATCAGCCCCAGCATTTT

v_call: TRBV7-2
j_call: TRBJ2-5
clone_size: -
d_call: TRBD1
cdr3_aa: CASSPTTGGETQYF
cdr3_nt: TGTGCCAGCAGCCCTACGACAGGGGGAGAGACCCAGTACTTC

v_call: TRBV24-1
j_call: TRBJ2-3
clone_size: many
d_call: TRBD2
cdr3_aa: CATSDPLGLAGADTQYF
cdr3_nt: TGTGCCACCAGTGATCCGTTGGGACTAGCGGGCGCAGATACGCAGTATTTT

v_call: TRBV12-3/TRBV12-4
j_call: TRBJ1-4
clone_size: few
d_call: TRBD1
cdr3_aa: CASSKPGQGVEKLFF
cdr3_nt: TGTGCCAGCAGTAAGCCGGGACAGGGGGTTGAAAAACTGTTTTTT

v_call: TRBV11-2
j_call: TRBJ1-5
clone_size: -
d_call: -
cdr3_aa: CASSQPGGRPQHF
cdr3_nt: TGTGCCAGCAGCCAACCTGGGGGTAGGCCCCAGCATTTT

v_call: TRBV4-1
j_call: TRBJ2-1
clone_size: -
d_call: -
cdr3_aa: CASSQEDPARQEQFF
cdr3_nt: TGCGCCAGCAGCCAAGAGGACCCTGCCCGGCAAGAGCAGTTCTTC

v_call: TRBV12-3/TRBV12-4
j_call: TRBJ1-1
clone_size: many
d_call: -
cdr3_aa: CASSLLGAQAFF
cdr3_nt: TGTGCCAGCAGTTTATTGGGGGCCCAAGCTTTCTTT

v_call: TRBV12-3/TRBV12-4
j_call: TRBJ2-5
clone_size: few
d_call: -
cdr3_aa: CASTQTQETQYF
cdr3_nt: TGTGCCAGCACCCAGACACAAGAGACCCAGTACTTC

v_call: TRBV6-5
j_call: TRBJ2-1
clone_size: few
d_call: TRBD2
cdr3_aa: CASSYLPSGGYNEQFF
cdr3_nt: TGTGCCAGCAGTTACTTACCTAGCGGGGGATACAATGAGCAGTTCTTC

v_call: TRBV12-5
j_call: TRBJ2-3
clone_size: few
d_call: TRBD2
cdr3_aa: CASGKAGGGDTQYF
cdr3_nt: TGTGCTAGTGGAAAGGCGGGGGGAGGAGATACGCAGTATTTT

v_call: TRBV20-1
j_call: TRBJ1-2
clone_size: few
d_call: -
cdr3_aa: CSASQGPDGYTF
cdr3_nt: TGCAGTGCTAGTCAGGGTCCCGATGGCTACACCTTC

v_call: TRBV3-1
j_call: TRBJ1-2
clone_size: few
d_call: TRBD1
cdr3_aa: CASHYTGTANYGYTF
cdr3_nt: TGTGCCAGCCATTATACGGGGACAGCTAACTATGGCTACACCTTC

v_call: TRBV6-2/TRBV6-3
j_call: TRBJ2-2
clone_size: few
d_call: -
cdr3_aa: CASSFRMGTGELFF
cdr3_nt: TGTGCCAGCAGTTTCAGGATGGGCACCGGGGAGCTGTTTTTT

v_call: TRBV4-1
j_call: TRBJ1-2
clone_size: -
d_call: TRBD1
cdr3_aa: CASSQGFRTGPRSSIGGYTF
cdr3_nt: TGCGCCAGCAGCCAAGGTTTCCGGACAGGGCCTCGTAGTTCTATTGGTGGCTACACCTTC

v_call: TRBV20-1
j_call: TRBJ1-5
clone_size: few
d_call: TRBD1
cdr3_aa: CSARAGTDYNQPQHF
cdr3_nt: TGCAGTGCTAGAGCCGGGACAGACTACAATCAGCCCCAGCATTTT

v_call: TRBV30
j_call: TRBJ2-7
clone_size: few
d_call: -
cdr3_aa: CAWGYTEQYF
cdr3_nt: TGTGCCTGGGGATACACCGAGCAGTACTTC

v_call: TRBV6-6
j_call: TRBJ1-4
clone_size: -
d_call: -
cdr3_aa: CASSRSNEKLFF
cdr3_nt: TGTGCCAGCAGTAGATCAAATGAAAAACTGTTTTTT

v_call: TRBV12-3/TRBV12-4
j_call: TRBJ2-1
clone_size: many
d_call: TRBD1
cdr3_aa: CASLPGTGPYNEQFF
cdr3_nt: TGTGCCAGCCTTCCGGGGACAGGCCCCTACAATGAGCAGTTCTTC